Detailed here is one TCR beta chain. The target antigen is unknown. The sample carries other DNA sequences with the same CDR3. This sample was included in a study of shared clonotypes between healthy human individuals. Study context: Per donor, three plates held CD4 naive cells, three held CD4 memory, two held CD8 naive and one held CD8 memory.

V lost 2 bases, J lost 8 bases, and 13 bases lay in between. Germline CDR1 SGDLS, CDR2 YYNGEE. This CDR3 region has 13 residues. Genomic DNA of every subset was divided equally among multiple immunoSEQ plates. Sequencing was performed with immunoSEQ multiplex PCR; in TCRdb, only in-frame clones are kept and a portion is missing. The sample lists more than 850,000 clones, roughly 74% occurring once. Findings and limits, study-wide: In general, naive subsets displayed greater estimated richness than memory subsets did.

The TCR originated in a man aged 18 to 35 in good health. Some clones in this sample may be carry-over from other donors' samples. Sequencing was carried out using memory CD4+ T cells from PBMCs. Subset defined: CD45RA-negative fraction. This chain joins TRBV9 and TRBJ1-1; D is unresolved. CDR3 loop: CASSVGVAGEAFF. The CDR3 DNA reads TGTGCCAGCAGCGTTGGGGTCGCTGGGGAAGCTTTCTTT.